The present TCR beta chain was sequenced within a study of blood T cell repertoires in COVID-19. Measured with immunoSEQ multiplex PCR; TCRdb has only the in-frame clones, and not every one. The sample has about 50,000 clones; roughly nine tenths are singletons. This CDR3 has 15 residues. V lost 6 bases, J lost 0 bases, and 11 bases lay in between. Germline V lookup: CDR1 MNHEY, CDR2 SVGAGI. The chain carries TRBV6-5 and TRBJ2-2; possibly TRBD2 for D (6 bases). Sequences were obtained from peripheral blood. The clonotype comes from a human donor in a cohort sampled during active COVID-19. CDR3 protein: CASSPGTSNTGELFF. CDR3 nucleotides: TGTGCCAGCAGCCCCGGGACTTCGAACACCGGGGAGCTGTTTTTT.